Listed below are T cell receptor beta chains from one sample, sequenced in a study of T-cell reconstitution after alpha-beta-depleted transplantation in children. TCRdb fed the PCR reads into MiXCR, producing one record per CDR3 protein. This sample carries fewer than 1 million distinct CDR3 sequences, 15% to 20% of them seen once, and the ten largest clones take roughly 4.8%. Sequencing used PBMCs, mostly from graft donor cells, obtained 360 days after TCRalphabeta/CD19-depleted stem cell transplant. The receptors come from a male patient between 10 and 17 years old who had a stem cell transplant for acute lymphoblastic leukemia, so the T cells may come from the graft donor. Both conserved end residues are part of each CDR3. D genes are given only for firm matches. Clone size is given for some rows only: seen once, a few or many times, or a class if the clone is expanded.

abundance: -; j_gene: TRBJ2-1; v_gene: TRBV2; d_gene: TRBD1; CDR3nt: TGTGCCCGGTCGACAGGGAACAATGAGCAGTTCTTC; CDR3aa: CARSTGNNEQFF
abundance: -; j_gene: TRBJ2-1; v_gene: TRBV20-1; d_gene: -; CDR3nt: TGCAGTGCTCCGCGGCCGGGGGACTCCTACAATGAGCAGTTCTTC; CDR3aa: CSAPRPGDSYNEQFF
abundance: few; j_gene: TRBJ2-7; v_gene: TRBV5-1; d_gene: -; CDR3nt: TGCGCCAGCAGCCCAGGACAGCAGGGGACCTACGAGCAGTACTTC; CDR3aa: CASSPGQQGTYEQYF
abundance: -; j_gene: TRBJ2-2; v_gene: TRBV7-2; d_gene: -; CDR3nt: TGTGCCAGCAGCTTAAGCTCTCATGAGCTGTTTTTT; CDR3aa: CASSLSSHELFF
abundance: few; j_gene: TRBJ2-3; v_gene: TRBV7-8; d_gene: TRBD2; CDR3nt: TGTGCCAGCAGCTTAGAACGGACTAGGCCGGCGTATACGCAGTATTTT; CDR3aa: CASSLERTRPAYTQYF
abundance: -; j_gene: TRBJ2-5; v_gene: TRBV7-8; d_gene: -; CDR3nt: TGTGCCAGCAGCTTAGCAGAGACGGGAGCCGTAGAGACCCAGTACTTC; CDR3aa: CASSLAETGAVETQYF
abundance: few; j_gene: TRBJ2-7; v_gene: TRBV20-1; d_gene: TRBD2; CDR3nt: TGCAGTGCTAGGACTAGCGGGAGGACAGTCTACGAGCAGTACTTC; CDR3aa: CSARTSGRTVYEQYF
abundance: few; j_gene: TRBJ1-3; v_gene: TRBV6-1; d_gene: -; CDR3nt: TGTGCCAGCAGTCCTTCCCAGGGATGGGTAGGAAACACCATATATTTT; CDR3aa: CASSPSQGWVGNTIYF
abundance: -; j_gene: TRBJ1-5; v_gene: TRBV5-4; d_gene: -; CDR3nt: TGTGCCAGCAGCTTGGGCCCGGGACAAAGGATTTCATTT; CDR3aa: CASSLGPGQRISF
abundance: -; j_gene: TRBJ2-5; v_gene: TRBV10-3; d_gene: -; CDR3nt: TGTGCCATCAGTGAGTCGAACGTGGGACTGGCAAAAGAGACCCAGTACTTC; CDR3aa: CAISESNVGLAKETQYF
abundance: few; j_gene: TRBJ2-7; v_gene: TRBV20-1; d_gene: -; CDR3nt: TGCAGTGCTGGAAAGTCACAGCCGTTCTACGAGCAGTACTTC; CDR3aa: CSAGKSQPFYEQYF
abundance: -; j_gene: TRBJ1-5; v_gene: TRBV2; d_gene: -; CDR3nt: TGTGCCAGCAGTGGGATTAGACGGGAGCCCCAGCATTTT; CDR3aa: CASSGIRREPQHF
abundance: many; j_gene: TRBJ2-1; v_gene: TRBV4-1; d_gene: TRBD2; CDR3nt: TGCGCCAGCAGCCAAGATGCGGGAGGGGTGGTCAATGAGCAGTTCTTC; CDR3aa: CASSQDAGGVVNEQFF
abundance: -; j_gene: TRBJ1-3; v_gene: TRBV11-1; d_gene: -; CDR3nt: TGTGCCAGCAGCTTAGGACCAAATGGAAACACCATATATTTT; CDR3aa: CASSLGPNGNTIYF
abundance: -; j_gene: TRBJ1-4; v_gene: TRBV20-1; d_gene: -; CDR3nt: TGCAGTGCTAGAGATCCGGGAAGTGAAAAACTGTTTTTT; CDR3aa: CSARDPGSEKLFF
abundance: few; j_gene: TRBJ1-3; v_gene: TRBV5-1; d_gene: -; CDR3nt: TGCGCCAGCAGCTTGGCAGCATCCGGAAACACCATATATTTT; CDR3aa: CASSLAASGNTIYF
abundance: -; j_gene: TRBJ1-5; v_gene: TRBV7-2; d_gene: -; CDR3nt: TGTGCCAGCAGCAAAGACCGCAATCAGCCCCAGCATTTT; CDR3aa: CASSKDRNQPQHF
abundance: -; j_gene: TRBJ2-5; v_gene: TRBV5-1; d_gene: TRBD2; CDR3nt: TGCGCCAGCAGCCGCGGGACTAGCGGGATCTTCCAAGAGACCCAGTACTTC; CDR3aa: CASSRGTSGIFQETQYF
abundance: many; j_gene: TRBJ2-1; v_gene: TRBV7-8; d_gene: -; CDR3nt: TGTGCCAGCAGCCCACCGAACTACAATGAGCAGTTCTTC; CDR3aa: CASSPPNYNEQFF
abundance: -; j_gene: TRBJ2-7; v_gene: TRBV5-1; d_gene: -; CDR3nt: TGCGCCAGCAGCTTATTATCTCCCTACGAGCAGTACTTC; CDR3aa: CASSLLSPYEQYF
abundance: -; j_gene: TRBJ2-7; v_gene: TRBV4-1; d_gene: TRBD2; CDR3nt: TGCGCCAGCAGCCAAGACGTGCTAGCGGGAGAGAATTTC; CDR3aa: CASSQDVLAGENF
abundance: many; j_gene: TRBJ2-7; v_gene: TRBV4-2; d_gene: TRBD2; CDR3nt: TGTGCCAGCAGCCAAGATATAAGGCCTAGCGGGAGGGCCGGGTACGAGCAGTACTTC; CDR3aa: CASSQDIRPSGRAGYEQYF
abundance: few; j_gene: TRBJ2-2; v_gene: TRBV20-1; d_gene: TRBD2; CDR3nt: TGCAGTGCTAGAGGGGCGGGCGGGAGATCGGACACCGGGGAGCTGTTTTTT; CDR3aa: CSARGAGGRSDTGELFF
abundance: -; j_gene: TRBJ1-1; v_gene: TRBV11-2; d_gene: TRBD1; CDR3nt: TGTGCCAGCAGCAGAAGGGCCGCCAGGGGGGCCGCTAGTGGCACTGAAGCTTTCTTT; CDR3aa: CASSRRAARGAASGTEAFF
abundance: -; j_gene: TRBJ2-5; v_gene: TRBV13; d_gene: TRBD2; CDR3nt: TGTGCCAGCAGCTTAGAACTAGCGCGAGAGACCCAGTACTTC; CDR3aa: CASSLELARETQYF
abundance: few; j_gene: TRBJ2-7; v_gene: TRBV5-1; d_gene: TRBD2; CDR3nt: TGCGCCAGCAGTCGGGAGGGCCACCCCTACGAGCAGTACTTC; CDR3aa: CASSREGHPYEQYF
abundance: many; j_gene: TRBJ2-7; v_gene: TRBV5-6; d_gene: TRBD2; CDR3nt: TGTGCCAGCAGCTTGGTAGCGGGAGTTGAGCAGTACTTC; CDR3aa: CASSLVAGVEQYF
abundance: -; j_gene: TRBJ2-1; v_gene: TRBV20-1; d_gene: TRBD2; CDR3nt: TGCAGTGCTAAGGAGGGACTAGCGGTACGTGAGCAGTTCTTC; CDR3aa: CSAKEGLAVREQFF